One and the same sample provided the 24 T cell receptor beta chains below, sequenced in a study of OX40 agonist ivuxolimab in advanced cancers. TCRdb keeps only in-frame clones here, not all; method: immunoSEQ multiplex PCR. The top ten clones hold more than 20% of a sample with tens of thousands of clones, roughly 91% of them seen once. The material was CD4+ or CD8+ T cells sorted from blood, obtained in a trial of the OX40 agonist ivuxolimab. The source is an adult with an advanced solid tumor such as melanoma, head and neck, liver or kidney cancer.

J is TRBJ2-2 and V is TRBV29-1; 8 bases are shared with TRBD1. Germline V gene sequence: CDR1 SQVTM, CDR2 ANQGSEA. The CDR3 contains 18 residues. The junction had 22 bases not matched to a gene; V was cut back by 2 bases and J by 11 bases. CDR3 bases: TGCAGCGTTGAACATCTATCAGGGGGCGCGAGCGGAGGCCGAGAGCTGTTTTTT. Translation gives CSVEHLSGGASGGRELFF.

In its sample, this clone was seen once. The gene calls are TRBV6-5 and TRBJ2-7; 7 bases match TRBD1. Per germline, CDR1 MNHEY and CDR2 SVGAGI. CDR3 length: 15 residues. With V trimmed by 2 bases and J by 7 bases, 11 bases remained unmatched. DNA of the CDR3: TGTGCCAGCAGTTACGGCCGACAGGGAGACCTGGAGCAGTACTTC. This sequence encodes CASSYGRQGDLEQYF.

This sequence joins TRBV27 and TRBJ2-3; unclear D gene. The V gene lost 1 base and the J gene lost 6 bases, with 8 bases spanning the gap. The CDR3 spans 13 residues. Germline V gene lookup returns CDR1 MNHEY and CDR2 SMNVEV (reference sequence). CDR3 residues: CASSLFVGDTQYF. As DNA, the CDR3 is TGTGCCAGCAGTTTATTTGTCGGGGATACGCAGTATTTT.

Only one count was recorded for this clone. CDR3 nucleotides: TGCGCCAGCAGCCCGATGAGACAGGATCCAAACTATGGCTACACCTTC. Translated, it gives CASSPMRQDPNYGYTF. The chain has TRBV4-1 and TRBJ1-2; perhaps TRBD1 as D (6 bases). The germline V and J ends were trimmed by 4 bases and 2 bases, with 17 bases remaining between them. CDR3 size: 16 residues. Germline values: CDR1 MGHRA, CDR2 YSYEKL.

J is TRBJ1-4 and V is TRBV19; the match to TRBD1 covers 7 bases. The length of the CDR3 is 15 residues. V dropped 5 bases and J dropped 5; count of bases not matched to a gene: 8. The germline V gene has CDR1 LNHDA and CDR2 SQIVND (reference sequence). Written as DNA, the CDR3 is TGTGCCAGTAGTTCAACCGGGACAGCAAATGAAAAACTGTTTTTT. This encodes CASSSTGTANEKLFF.

The chain joins TRBV4-1 to TRBJ2-5, with 7 bases matching TRBD2. Judging by the DNA end, TRBJ2-7 fits better; the J call may be wrong. Germline values: CDR1 MGHRA, CDR2 YSYEKL. CDR3 length: 13 residues. The CDR3 DNA is TGCGCCAGCAGCCCACCAGCGGGGAGCGAGCAGTACTTC. Its translation: CASSPPAGSEQYF.

J is TRBJ2-6 and V is TRBV5-8, with 7 bases lining up with TRBD1. J was trimmed by 4 bases and V by 0 bases; bases with no gene match: 4. Per the germline V gene, CDR1 is SGHTS and CDR2 is YDEGEE. The CDR3 is 16 amino acids. Here the CDR3 DNA reads TGTGCCAGCAGCTTGGCCTGGACAGGAGGGGCCAACGTCCTGACTTTC. Translation gives CASSLAWTGGANVLTF.

The rearrangement joins TRBV9 to TRBJ2-1; 9 bases agree with TRBD2. The CDR3 is 16 amino acids. CDR1 is SGDLS and CDR2 is YYNGEE in the germline V gene. J gave up 5 bases and V 0 bases, and 6 bases lay outside the gene matches. The CDR3 reads CASSVGSSGNHNEQFF. The CDR3 DNA is TGTGCCAGCAGCGTAGGGTCTAGCGGGAATCACAATGAGCAGTTCTTC.

The rearrangement uses TRBV27 and TRBJ2-7; D gene uncertain. Germline values: CDR1 MNHEY, CDR2 SMNVEV (reference sequence). The CDR3 loop spans 13 amino acids. Trimming stripped 2 bases from V and 2 bases from J, with 7 bases between. CDR3 in DNA: TGTGCCAGCAGTTTAACAGAAGCCTACGAGCAGTACTTC. Residues: CASSLTEAYEQYF.

CDR3 amino acids: CASSPQPDNEQFF. The CDR3 DNA sequence: TGTGCCAGCAGCCCTCAGCCGGACAATGAGCAGTTCTTC. The chain combines TRBV27 with TRBJ2-1; the D is unclear. The CDR3 has 13 amino acids. V shed 6 bases and J shed 5 bases, with 11 bases lying between them. Looked up from germline, CDR1 is MNHEY and CDR2 is SMNVEV (reference sequence).

This clone was recorded only once. This sequence joins TRBV7-9 and TRBJ2-5, with a weak D call TRBD1 (5 bases). With 1 base removed from V and 4 bases from J, the gap between germline ends came to 10 bases. The CDR3 loop spans 14 amino acids. Germline CDR1 SEHNR, CDR2 FQNEAQ (reference sequence). CDR3 loop: CASSLVGQGETQYF. CDR3 nucleotides: TGTGCCAGCAGCTTAGTAGGTCAGGGAGAGACCCAGTACTTC.

The rearrangement uses TRBV28 and TRBJ1-2; possible D gene TRBD1, 6 bases. Germline lookup yields CDR1 MDHEN and CDR2 SYDVKM. There are 15 residues in the CDR3. V gave up 3 bases and J gave up 4 bases, with 15 bases separating them. CDR3 in amino acids: CASSLGADLPYGYTF. For the CDR3, the DNA is TGTGCCAGCAGTTTGGGGGCGGATTTGCCCTATGGCTACACCTTC.

The V and J genes are TRBV5-1 and TRBJ2-3; D is perhaps TRBD2 (5 bases). Germline V gene lookup returns CDR1 SGHRS and CDR2 YFSETQ. Trimming left V 2 bases short and J 3 bases short, with 16 bases between. The CDR3 covers 16 residues. CDR3 region: CASSFAGRRGTDTQYF. CDR3 DNA sequence: TGCGCCAGCAGCTTTGCGGGTAGGAGAGGAACAGATACGCAGTATTTT.

Notes on this clone: Mismatch with germline at one junction end may stem from a read error. This sequence joins TRBV10-3 and TRBJ2-3; the match to TRBD2 covers 8 bases. There are 13 residues in the CDR3. In germline, CDR1 is ENHRY, CDR2 SYGVKD. The CDR3 spells CAISESGGGPLVF. DNA for the CDR3: TGTGCCATCAGTGAGTCCGGGGGGGGCCCGCTAGTATTT.

The rearrangement joins TRBV5-4 to TRBJ2-5; the D gene could be TRBD1 or TRBD2 (6 bases each). The germline V gene encodes CDR1 SGHNT and CDR2 YYREEE (reference sequence). CDR3 length equals 14 residues. V lost 2 bases to trimming and J lost 4 bases, with 12 bases between them. CDR3 sequence: CASSFEGGGETQYF. For the CDR3, the DNA is TGTGCCAGCAGCTTTGAGGGGGGAGGAGAGACCCAGTACTTC. The full variable domain, in which reference TRBV5-4 and TRBJ2-5 provide the parts outside the CDR3, is ETGVTQSPTHLIKTRGQQVTLRCSSQSGHNTVSWYQQALGQGPQFIFQYYREEENGRGNFPPRFSGLQFPNYSSELNVNALELDDSALYLCASSFEGGGETQYFGPGTRLLVL.

This chain connects TRBV6-6 to TRBJ2-5, with 11 bases identical to TRBD2. V shed 8 bases, J shed 9 bases, and the junction held 14 bases outside the gene matches. The CDR3 has 15 amino acids. Germline CDR1 reads MNHNY; CDR2 reads SVGAGI (reference sequence). This chain's CDR3 is CASESGTSGWAAQYF. In nucleotides, the CDR3 is TGTGCCAGCGAATCCGGGACTAGCGGATGGGCGGCCCAGTACTTC.

The V and J genes are TRBV6-5 and TRBJ2-7; D perhaps matches TRBD1 (6 bases). V gave up 6 bases and J gave up 1 base, with 7 bases separating them. The CDR3 length is 12 residues. Germline V gene data show CDR1 as MNHEY and CDR2 as SVGAGI. The CDR3 region has the DNA TGTGCCAGCAGGGACAGTTCCTACGAGCAGTACTTC. As protein: CASRDSSYEQYF.

This rearrangement joins TRBV28 to TRBJ2-7; D unresolved. With 5 bases removed from V and 2 bases from J, the gap between germline ends came to 16 bases. Germline CDR1 and CDR2: MDHEN and SYDVKM. This CDR3 has 15 residues. The CDR3 DNA is TGTGCCAGCAGTCCTTTAGCCGGGCCGGCCTACGAGCAGTACTTC. Translation gives CASSPLAGPAYEQYF.

This rearrangement joins TRBV27 to TRBJ2-7; maybe TRBD1 (6 bases). From germline, CDR1 is MNHEY and CDR2 SMNVEV (reference sequence). The CDR3 has 14 amino acids. Trimming cost V 2 bases and J 6 bases, with 14 bases left between them. The CDR3 loop is CASSLTSQGREQYF. As DNA, the CDR3 is TGTGCCAGCAGTTTAACCTCACAGGGCCGCGAGCAGTACTTC.

The chain couples TRBV19 to TRBJ1-1, with D unclear. Looked up from germline, CDR1 is LNHDA and CDR2 is SQIVND (reference sequence). The germline V and J ends were trimmed by 9 bases and 1 base, with 9 bases remaining between them. The CDR3 is 12 amino acids. CDR3 bases: TGTGCCAGCGGGCCCAGGAACACTGAAGCTTTCTTT. Translating gives CASGPRNTEAFF.

The V gene is TRBV9, the J gene TRBJ1-3, with 7 bases matching TRBD1. V was clipped by 3 bases and J by 0 bases; unmatched bases: 6. The CDR3 sequence is 16 residues long. The V gene's germline CDR1 is SGDLS and CDR2 YYNGEE. DNA of the CDR3: TGTGCCAGCAGCGACCAGGGGGGCAGCTCTGGAAACACCATATATTTT. Its protein is CASSDQGGSSGNTIYF.

The chain has TRBV6-5 and TRBJ2-2; TRBD2 might be the D (5 bases). In germline, CDR1 is MNHEY, CDR2 SVGAGI. This CDR3 is 14 amino acids long. Trimming cost V 4 bases and J 4 bases, with 10 bases left between them. The CDR3 DNA reads TGTGCCAGCAGTTCCGCAGGAGGCACCGGGGAGCTGTTTTTT. Its protein product is CASSSAGGTGELFF.

The chain recombines TRBV19 with TRBJ1-3; 7 nucleotides agree with TRBD1. This CDR3 has 15 residues. V lost 3 bases to trimming and J lost 4 bases; unmatched junction nucleotides: 6. Germline lookup yields CDR1 LNHDA and CDR2 SQIVND (reference sequence). The CDR3: CASSIYDRVGNTIYF. In DNA form, the CDR3 reads TGTGCCAGTAGTATCTATGACAGGGTCGGAAACACCATATATTTT.

The V and J genes are TRBV19 and TRBJ2-1; D uncertain. Trimming took 4 bases from V and 2 from J, leaving 9 bases between them. Germline V CDR1 and CDR2: LNHDA, SQIVND (reference sequence). The CDR3 covers 14 residues. CDR3 DNA: TGTGCCAGTAGTAAGATGGGGACCTACAATGAGCAGTTCTTC. It codes for CASSKMGTYNEQFF.